Shown below are 20 T cell receptor beta chains from a single sample sequenced in a study of blood T cell repertoires in COVID-19. Method: immunoSEQ multiplex PCR; TCRdb's copy keeps in-frame clones and lacks some. Among 35,000 to 50,000 clones listed, roughly 84% were seen once. Sequencing was performed on peripheral blood. Every receptor here comes from a human donor in a cohort sampled during active COVID-19.

This chain connects TRBV7-2 to TRBJ2-7; D gene unclear. Germline V CDR1 and CDR2: SGHTA, FQGNSA. The CDR3 extends over 15 amino acids. Trimming left V 2 bases short and J 1 base short, with 12 bases between. The CDR3 here is CASSLRSEWSYEQYF. Here the CDR3 DNA reads TGTGCCAGCAGCTTACGGTCTGAGTGGTCCTACGAGCAGTACTTC.

This clone came up many times. The chain recombines TRBV4-1 with TRBJ2-3, with 8 nucleotides matching TRBD1. The V gene end was trimmed by 4 bases and the J gene end by 0 bases; junction bases not matched to a gene: 6. The CDR3 contains 16 residues. In germline, CDR1 is MGHRA, CDR2 YSYEKL. DNA for the CDR3: TGCGCCAGCAGCCCGGTGACAGGGGAGAGCACAGATACGCAGTATTTT. Amino acids: CASSPVTGESTDTQYF.

The J gene is TRBJ1-1, the V gene TRBV6-6, with TRBD1 matching over 10 bases. The CDR3 length is 15 residues. J lost 3 bases, V lost 5 bases, and 6 bases had no gene match. Germline assignment: CDR1 MNHNY and CDR2 SVGAGI (reference sequence). The CDR3 DNA sequence: TGTGCCAGCAGTGGGGGGGACAGGGGTTACACTGAAGCTTTCTTT. As protein: CASSGGDRGYTEAFF.

The chain uses TRBV7-8 and TRBJ1-5; 7 nucleotides agree with TRBD1. Germline CDR1 and CDR2: SGHVS and FQNEAQ. CDR3 length: 17 residues. Trimming at V came to 6 bases and at J to 4 bases, leaving 15 bases not matched to a gene. Written as DNA, the CDR3 is TGTGCCAGCAGGAGGACAGGCGTCCCAGGAGGGAATCAGCCCCAGCATTTT. Its translation: CASRRTGVPGGNQPQHF.

V gene TRBV6-5 combines with J gene TRBJ2-7; tentatively, D is TRBD1 (5 bases). The CDR3 is made up of 12 amino acids. Germline V lookup: CDR1 MNHEY, CDR2 SVGAGI. V lost 4 bases and J lost 5, with 9 bases in between. The CDR3 loop is CASSSPGNEQYF. CDR3 DNA: TGTGCCAGCAGTTCACCAGGGAACGAGCAGTACTTC.

This clone was counted a few times. The chain employs TRBV6-2 or TRBV6-3 and TRBJ2-7, with a possible D match to TRBD2 (6 bases). This CDR3 has 17 residues. V lost 0 bases and J lost 0, with 15 bases in between. Germline CDR1 reads MNHEY; CDR2 reads SVGEGT. The DNA of the CDR3 is TGTGCCAGCAGTTACTCGACGGCGGGACGTGACTCCTACGAGCAGTACTTC. Protein product: CASSYSTAGRDSYEQYF.

This sequence joins TRBV5-1 and TRBJ1-4, with 9 bases fitting TRBD1. The CDR3 contains 13 residues. In germline, CDR1 is SGHRS, CDR2 YFSETQ. Germline trimming cut 4 bases from V and 13 bases from J; bases unmatched to any gene: 8. This CDR3 reads CASSPRQGDGLFF. The CDR3 nucleotides are TGCGCCAGCAGCCCTCGACAGGGGGACGGACTGTTTTTT.

The J gene is TRBJ2-2, the V gene TRBV28; 7 nucleotides line up with TRBD1. Germline assignment: CDR1 MDHEN and CDR2 SYDVKM. The trim removed 6 bases at V and 5 bases at J, leaving 6 bases unmatched. The CDR3 consists of 14 residues. The CDR3 DNA reads as TGTGCCAGCAGCAACAGGGGTTGGACCGGGGAGCTGTTTTTT. Protein product: CASSNRGWTGELFF.

This rearrangement joins TRBV20-1 to TRBJ1-6, with D unresolved. The CDR3 has 11 amino acids. Germline V lookup: CDR1 DFQATT, CDR2 SNEGSKA (reference sequence). V shed 6 bases and J shed 16 bases, with 16 bases lying between them. This chain's CDR3 is CSAVTVSGLHF. CDR3 in DNA: TGCAGTGCCGTCACCGTTTCGGGACTCCACTTT.

This clone was recorded a few times. The V call is TRBV9, the J call TRBJ1-1, with D maybe TRBD1 (6 bases). Germline V gene sequence: CDR1 SGDLS, CDR2 YYNGEE. Trimming shortened V by 2 bases and J by 8 bases, and 13 bases separated the two germline ends. The CDR3 is 13 residues long. The CDR3 region has the DNA TGTGCCAGCAGCGTGACAGGCTCTGGAGAAGCTTTCTTT. The encoded protein is CASSVTGSGEAFF. The entire variable domain, with the rest obtained from reference TRBV9 and TRBJ1-1, is as follows: DSGVTQTPKHLITATGQRVTLRCSPRSGDLSVYWYQQSLDQGLQFLIQYYNGEERAKGNILERFSAQQFPDLHSELNLSSLELGDSALYFCASSVTGSGEAFFGQGTRLTVV.

This chain joins TRBV27 and TRBJ2-7, with 8 bases identical to TRBD1. This CDR3 has 14 amino acids. V gave up 1 base and J gave up 4 bases; unmatched junction bases: 3. From germline, CDR1 is MNHEY and CDR2 SMNVEV (reference sequence). This chain's CDR3 is CASSLYGQGYEQYF. In DNA, the CDR3 is TGTGCCAGCAGTTTATACGGACAGGGATACGAGCAGTACTTC.

This clone was seen a few times. This chain connects TRBV10-2 to TRBJ2-7; 8 nucleotides match TRBD2. Germline CDR1 WSHSY, CDR2 SAAADI. There are 13 residues in the CDR3. The V and J ends lost 6 bases and 7 bases, in that order; junction bases with no gene match: 8. Here the CDR3 DNA reads TGCGCCAGCAGGACTAGCGAAGATCGGGAGCAGTACTTC. Residues: CASRTSEDREQYF.

The chain couples TRBV27 to TRBJ2-5, with 9 positions matching TRBD2. This CDR3 region has 15 residues. The germline V gene encodes CDR1 MNHEY and CDR2 SMNVEV (reference sequence). J lost 3 bases, V lost 3 bases, and 5 bases had no gene match. The chain's CDR3 is CASSFKRGVEETQYF. The CDR3 bases are TGTGCCAGCAGTTTTAAGCGGGGGGTAGAAGAGACCCAGTACTTC.

The chain recombines TRBV5-1 with TRBJ2-1; 10 bases map to TRBD2. The trim removed 6 bases at V and 4 bases at J, leaving 7 bases unmatched. The CDR3 runs to 15 residues. Germline CDR1 and CDR2: SGHRS and YFSETQ. As DNA, the CDR3 is TGCGCCAGCACCCATGCTAGCGGGGGATACAATGAGCAGTTCTTC. It is translated as CASTHASGGYNEQFF. Using reference TRBV5-1 and TRBJ2-1 for the parts outside the CDR3, the full variable domain is KAGVTQTPRYLIKTRGQQVTLSCSPISGHRSVSWYQQTPGQGLQFLFEYFSETQRNKGNFPGRFSGRQFSNSRSEMNVSTLELGDSALYLCASTHASGGYNEQFFGPGTRLTVL.

V is TRBV30 and J is TRBJ1-2; D gene ambiguous. The CDR3 contains 15 residues. In germline, CDR1 is GTSNPN, CDR2 SVGIG (reference sequence). V lost 2 bases and J 4 bases, leaving 17 bases between the germline ends. CDR3 nucleotides: TGTGCCTGGAGTTTAGCGTCGGAAGGTGTCTATGGCTACACCTTC. It codes for CAWSLASEGVYGYTF. The whole variable domain, remainder taken from reference TRBV30 and TRBJ1-2, is SQTIHQWPATLVQPVGSPLSLECTVEGTSNPNLYWYRQAAGRGLQLLFYSVGIGQISSEVPQNLSASRPQDRQFILSSKKLLLSDSGFYLCAWSLASEGVYGYTFGSGTRLTVV.

The chain is built from TRBV5-5 and TRBJ2-7; D is perhaps TRBD2 (6 bases). Trimming took 5 bases from V and 7 from J, leaving 22 bases between them. The CDR3 has 15 amino acids. The germline gives CDR1 SGHKS, CDR2 YYEKEE (reference sequence). CDR3 residues: CASSKAGTALREQYF. CDR3 coding DNA: TGTGCCAGCAGTAAGGCGGGGACTGCCCTACGAGAGCAGTACTTC.

The V call is TRBV6-5, the J call TRBJ1-6, with D maybe TRBD1 (6 bases). Deletions cut 0 bases from V and 9 bases from J, with 12 bases between. This CDR3 spans 15 amino acids. Looked up from germline, CDR1 is MNHEY and CDR2 is SVGAGI. Here the CDR3 reads CASSYSGGRGSPLHF. Here the CDR3 DNA reads TGTGCCAGCAGTTACTCAGGGGGTCGGGGTTCACCCCTCCACTTT.

V is TRBV5-1 and J is TRBJ1-1; D unresolved. V shed 0 bases and J shed 5 bases, with 11 bases lying between them. Looked up from germline, CDR1 is SGHRS and CDR2 is YFSETQ. This CDR3 has 14 amino acids. The CDR3 bases are TGCGCCAGCAGCTTGGGCACCCTGAGAACTGAAGCTTTCTTT. It encodes CASSLGTLRTEAFF.

This chain uses TRBV28 with TRBJ2-1; 11 bases are shared with TRBD1. Germline loops: CDR1 MDHEN, CDR2 SYDVKM. The CDR3 is made up of 14 amino acids. The ends lost 5 bases at V and 7 bases at J; junction bases unmatched: 4. CDR3 region: CASSRGTGGNEQFF. In DNA form, the CDR3 reads TGTGCCAGCAGTCGAGGGACAGGGGGGAATGAGCAGTTCTTC. The full variable domain, with the rest looked up from reference TRBV28 and TRBJ2-1, is DVKVTQSSRYLVKRTGEKVFLECVQDMDHENMFWYRQDPGLGLRLIYFSYDVKMKEKGDIPEGYSVSREKKERFSLILESASTNQTSMYLCASSRGTGGNEQFFGPGTRLTVL.

This clone was detected a few times. V and J are TRBV3-1 (or the pseudogene TRBV3-2) and TRBJ1-6; D not resolved. Germline CDR1 is LGHDT and CDR2 is YNNKEL (reference sequence). Trimming left V 3 bases short and J 11 bases short, with 14 bases between. This CDR3 has 14 amino acids. CDR3 nucleotides: TGTGCCAGCAGCCAGGACCCGGACGGGGCACCCCTCCACTTT. It is translated as CASSQDPDGAPLHF.